This T cell receptor (beta chain) emerged from a study of vaccination and CD4 T cells after COVID-19. Cultured CD4+ T cells had their DNA profiled by the Oncomine TCR Beta short-read assay. TCRdb re-called the PCR reads with MiXCR, one entry per CDR3 protein. The sample includes approximately 20,000 distinct CDR3 sequences, 70% of them seen just once. The V end was cut by 0 bases, the J end by 7 bases, with 17 bases between. This CDR3 contains 15 residues. Germline CDR1 reads SGHRS; CDR2 reads YFSETQ. The treatment denotes: roughly 10-day PBMC culture with coronavirus spike peptide pools or control peptides (ViraFEST assay). Cell culture was performed with a few million PBMCs per well in the presence of about 10 IU/ml IL-2 and 10 ug/ml peptide pools. Turning to this clonotype: The antigen remains unidentified.

The sample taken for sequencing was CD4+ T cells from blood, cultured in vitro. The clonotype originates from a human donor who had recovered from COVID-19. The V and J genes are TRBV5-1 and TRBJ2-7, with D perhaps matching TRBD2 (5 bases). CDR3 loop: CASSLAQIPGREQYF. CDR3 DNA: TGCGCCAGCAGCTTGGCGCAGATTCCGGGAAGGGAGCAGTACTTC.